Each of the 18 T cell receptor beta chains below was sequenced from the same sample in a study of T-cell reconstitution after alpha-beta-depleted transplantation in children. The TCRbeta library incorporated unique molecular identifiers. TCRdb re-analysed the PCR reads in MiXCR, keeping a single row per CDR3 protein. Among just under 250,000 distinct CDR3 sequences, about 25% were seen once, and the ten largest hold roughly 2.7%. The sequenced sample was PBMCs, obtained before TCRalphabeta/CD19-depleted stem cell transplant. The origin of the receptors is a girl aged 2-15 years with Fanconi anemia, due to receive a stem cell transplant.

This clonotype has a handful of counts. V is TRBV28 and J is TRBJ2-1, with 8 bases identical to TRBD1. V shed 6 bases, J shed 2 bases, and the junction held 9 bases outside the gene matches. CDR3 length: 16 residues. Germline V lookup: CDR1 MDHEN, CDR2 SYDVKM. The CDR3 here is CASRYGTGPPYNEQFF. The CDR3 DNA follows: TGTGCCAGCAGGTATGGGACAGGTCCTCCCTACAATGAGCAGTTCTTC.

The chain joins TRBV24-1 to TRBJ2-1; D perhaps matches TRBD1 (7 bases). The germline V gene has CDR1 KGHDR and CDR2 SFDVKD. There are 18 residues in the CDR3. The CDR3 DNA sequence: TGTGGCGCCAGTGATTTCGACAGGGAAGGGCGGGACGACAATGAGCAGTTCTTC. The encoded protein is CGASDFDREGRDDNEQFF.

This clonotype was counted a few times. V is TRBV5-1 and J is TRBJ1-1; 7 bases map to TRBD1. The CDR3 has 15 amino acids. CDR1 and CDR2 from the germline V gene are SGHRS and YFSETQ. The V and J ends lost 4 bases and 1 base, in that order; junction bases with no gene match: 7. CDR3 in DNA: TGCGCCAGCAGCCGGGAGGGGACAGCGAACACTGAAGCTTTCTTT. As protein: CASSREGTANTEAFF.

V and J are TRBV12-3 or TRBV12-4 and TRBJ1-5; TRBD1 matches 8 bases. V was clipped by 6 bases and J by 0 bases; unmatched bases: 19. CDR3 length equals 20 residues. In DNA form, the CDR3 reads TGTGCCAGCAGCCAAACCCACGTCCGGGACAGGATCATTAGCAATCAGCCCCAGCATTTT. Its protein product is CASSQTHVRDRIISNQPQHF.

With respect to this clonotype: A read error may explain this, as a much larger clone is one base away. The conserved final phenylalanine or tryptophan is absent from the CDR3, which likely points to a read error. The chain links TRBV12-3 or TRBV12-4 to TRBJ1-2; D is possibly TRBD1 (5 bases). The CDR3 length is 14 residues. Trimming cost V 3 bases and J 6 bases, with 14 bases left between them. The CDR3 DNA is TGTGCCAGCAGTTTTGCGCCCAGGGCAAATGGCTACACCTAC. Amino acid sequence: CASSFAPRANGYTY.

This clonotype was counted at least ten times. The V call is TRBV11-2, the J call TRBJ1-6; possibly TRBD1 for D (6 bases). This CDR3 is 13 amino acids long. Deletions cut 8 bases from V and 11 bases from J, with 16 bases between. CDR1 and CDR2 from the germline V gene are SGHAT and FQNNGV. In DNA form, the CDR3 reads TGTGCCAGCGCCGCCAGGGGAAGGGCACCCCTCCACTTT. This encodes CASAARGRAPLHF.

This clonotype has just one count. The chain recombines TRBV28 with TRBJ2-7, with D perhaps matching TRBD1 or TRBD2 (6 bases each). V lost 6 bases and J 3 bases, leaving 18 bases between the germline ends. Germline loops: CDR1 MDHEN, CDR2 SYDVKM. The CDR3 loop spans 15 amino acids. CDR3 DNA sequence: TGTGCCAGCAGGACAGGAGGGGAAGGATTCTACGAGCAGTACTTC. The encoded protein is CASRTGGEGFYEQYF.

This chain joins TRBV7-9 and TRBJ2-1; 10 bases align to TRBD2. The CDR3 loop spans 15 amino acids. The V and J ends lost 5 bases and 7 bases, in that order; junction bases with no gene match: 8. Germline V gene lookup returns CDR1 SEHNR and CDR2 FQNEAQ (reference sequence). CDR3 residues: CASSHSGRKGNEQFF. CDR3 sequence (DNA): TGTGCCAGCAGCCATAGCGGGAGGAAAGGTAATGAGCAGTTCTTC.

The table lists this clonotype with many counts. The rearrangement joins TRBV12-3 or TRBV12-4 to TRBJ2-3; 10 nucleotides line up with TRBD2. Trimming took 7 bases from V and 4 from J; bases not matched to a gene: 8. This CDR3 region has 15 residues. The CDR3 sequence is CASTEAGGLPDTQYF. The CDR3 region has the DNA TGTGCCAGCACCGAAGCGGGGGGGCTGCCAGATACGCAGTATTTT.

This clonotype was counted between two and nine times. The chain uses TRBV28 and TRBJ2-3; 7 positions agree with TRBD1. The trim removed 6 bases at V and 2 bases at J, leaving 17 bases unmatched. Per the germline V gene, CDR1 is MDHEN and CDR2 is SYDVKM. This CDR3 contains 18 residues. This chain's CDR3 is CASSTPAGNRGYTDTQYF. The CDR3 coding sequence is TGTGCCAGCAGCACTCCGGCAGGCAACAGGGGATACACAGATACGCAGTATTTT. Full variable domain (remainder filled in from reference TRBV28 and TRBJ2-3): DVKVTQSSRYLVKRTGEKVFLECVQDMDHENMFWYRQDPGLGLRLIYFSYDVKMKEKGDIPEGYSVSREKKERFSLILESASTNQTSMYLCASSTPAGNRGYTDTQYFGPGTRLTVL.

V and J are TRBV20-1 and TRBJ2-1, with 16 nucleotides matching TRBD2. With V trimmed by 1 base and J by 4 bases, 4 bases remained unmatched. CDR3 length: 17 amino acids. Per the germline V gene, CDR1 is DFQATT and CDR2 is SNEGSKA (reference sequence). In DNA, the CDR3 is TGCAGTGCTAGAGCAGGGACTAGCGGGAGGGTGTACAATGAGCAGTTCTTC. Translation gives CSARAGTSGRVYNEQFF.

This chain links TRBV10-3 with TRBJ2-7, with D hard to call. The CDR3 extends over 13 amino acids. V was shortened by 10 bases and J by 3 bases, with 16 bases between the two germline ends. CDR1 and CDR2 from the germline V gene are ENHRY and SYGVKD. CDR3 DNA sequence: TGTGCCACTAGGGCAGATCCCTACTACGAGCAGTACTTC. It translates to CATRADPYYEQYF.

The V call is TRBV20-1, the J call TRBJ1-6; 8 bases match TRBD1. V dropped 5 bases and J dropped 7; count of bases not matched to a gene: 13. This CDR3 has 16 amino acids. Germline values: CDR1 DFQATT, CDR2 SNEGSKA (reference sequence). The CDR3 nucleotides are TGCAGTGCTTCCGCGACGGGACAGGCGACGAATTCACCCCTCCACTTT. Its translation: CSASATGQATNSPLHF.

The chain joins TRBV28 to TRBJ2-1, with TRBD2 as a possible D gene (6 bases). Between the trimmed V and J ends, which lost 8 bases and 7 bases, there was a span of 21 bases. Germline V CDR1 and CDR2: MDHEN, SYDVKM. This CDR3 spans 15 amino acids. The CDR3 bases are TGTGCCAGCGCCCCTCGGGGGTTACTCGGGAATGAGCAGTTCTTC. It translates to CASAPRGLLGNEQFF.

This chain connects TRBV5-6 to TRBJ2-4; D might be TRBD1 or TRBD2, each matching 5 bases. From germline, CDR1 is SGHDT and CDR2 YYEEEE. This CDR3 is 13 amino acids long. Trimming took 0 bases from V and 9 from J, leaving 10 bases between them. DNA for the CDR3: TGTGCCAGCAGCTTGGCCGGGACCCTCATTCAGTACTTC. Its translation: CASSLAGTLIQYF.

This clonotype was picked up a small number of times. The chain employs TRBV10-3 and TRBJ2-3; D is possibly TRBD2 (5 bases). Germline assignment: CDR1 ENHRY and CDR2 SYGVKD. The CDR3 spans 13 residues. V dropped 4 bases and J dropped 2 bases, with 7 bases sitting between them. For the CDR3, the DNA is TGTGCCATCAGTGCGGGGTCCACAGATACGCAGTATTTT. It yields the protein CAISAGSTDTQYF.

V is TRBV29-1 and J is TRBJ2-1; D is unresolved. The CDR3 spans 13 residues. Germline CDR1 reads SQVTM; CDR2 reads ANQGSEA. Deletions cut 6 bases from V and 4 bases from J, with 13 bases between. The CDR3 sequence is CSVYSGVYNEQFF. CDR3 in DNA: TGCAGCGTATATAGTGGGGTTTACAATGAGCAGTTCTTC.

This clonotype was counted ten times or more. V usage is TRBV6-1 and J usage is TRBJ2-7, with D maybe TRBD1 (7 bases). Trimming took off 7 bases at V and 7 bases at J, with 20 bases between the two ends. The germline V gene has CDR1 MNHNS and CDR2 SASEGT. The length of the CDR3 is 14 residues. The CDR3 nucleotides are TGTGCCAGCACCCTAGACAGGGACTTGGAGGAGCAGTACTTC. Translating gives CASTLDRDLEEQYF.